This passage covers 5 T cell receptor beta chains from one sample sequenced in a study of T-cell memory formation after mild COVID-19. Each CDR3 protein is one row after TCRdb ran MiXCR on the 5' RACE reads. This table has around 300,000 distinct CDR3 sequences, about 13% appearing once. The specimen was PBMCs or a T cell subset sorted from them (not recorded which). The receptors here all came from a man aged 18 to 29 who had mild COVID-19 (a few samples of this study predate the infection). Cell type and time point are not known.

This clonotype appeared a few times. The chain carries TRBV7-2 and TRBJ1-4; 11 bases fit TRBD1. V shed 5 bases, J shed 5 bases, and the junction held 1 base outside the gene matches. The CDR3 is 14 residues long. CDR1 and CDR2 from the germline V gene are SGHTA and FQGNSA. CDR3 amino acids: CASSRDRGNEKLFF. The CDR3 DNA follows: TGTGCCAGCAGCCGGGACAGGGGGAATGAAAAACTGTTTTTT.

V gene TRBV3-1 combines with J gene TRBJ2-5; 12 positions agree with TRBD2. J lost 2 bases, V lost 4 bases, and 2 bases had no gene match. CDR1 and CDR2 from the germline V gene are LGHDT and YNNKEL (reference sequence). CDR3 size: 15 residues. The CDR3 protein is CASSRLAGEQETQYF. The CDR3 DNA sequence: TGTGCCAGCAGCCGACTAGCGGGGGAGCAAGAGACCCAGTACTTC.

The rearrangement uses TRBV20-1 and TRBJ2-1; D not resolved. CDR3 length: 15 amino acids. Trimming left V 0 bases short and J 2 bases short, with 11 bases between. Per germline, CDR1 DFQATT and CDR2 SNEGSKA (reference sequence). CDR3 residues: CSARDPGLPYNEQFF. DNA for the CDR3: TGCAGTGCTAGAGATCCGGGCCTACCCTACAATGAGCAGTTCTTC.

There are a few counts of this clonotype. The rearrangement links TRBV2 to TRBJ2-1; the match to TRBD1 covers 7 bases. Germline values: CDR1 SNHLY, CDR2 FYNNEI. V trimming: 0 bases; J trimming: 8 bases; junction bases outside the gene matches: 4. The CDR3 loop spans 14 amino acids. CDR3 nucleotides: TGTGCCAGCAGTGAAGCGGTAAGGGGGCATGAGCAGTTCTTC. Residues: CASSEAVRGHEQFF. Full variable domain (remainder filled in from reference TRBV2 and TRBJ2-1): EPEVTQTPSHQVTQMGQEVILRCVPISNHLYFYWYRQILGQKVEFLVSFYNNEISEKSEIFDDQFSVERPDGSNFTLKIRSTKLEDSAMYFCASSEAVRGHEQFFGPGTRLTVL.

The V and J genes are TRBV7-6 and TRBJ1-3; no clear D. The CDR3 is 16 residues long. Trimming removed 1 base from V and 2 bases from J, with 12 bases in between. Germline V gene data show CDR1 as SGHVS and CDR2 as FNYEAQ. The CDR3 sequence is CASSLGHSLPGNTIYF. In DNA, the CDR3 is TGTGCCAGCAGCTTAGGGCACTCGCTCCCTGGAAACACCATATATTTT.